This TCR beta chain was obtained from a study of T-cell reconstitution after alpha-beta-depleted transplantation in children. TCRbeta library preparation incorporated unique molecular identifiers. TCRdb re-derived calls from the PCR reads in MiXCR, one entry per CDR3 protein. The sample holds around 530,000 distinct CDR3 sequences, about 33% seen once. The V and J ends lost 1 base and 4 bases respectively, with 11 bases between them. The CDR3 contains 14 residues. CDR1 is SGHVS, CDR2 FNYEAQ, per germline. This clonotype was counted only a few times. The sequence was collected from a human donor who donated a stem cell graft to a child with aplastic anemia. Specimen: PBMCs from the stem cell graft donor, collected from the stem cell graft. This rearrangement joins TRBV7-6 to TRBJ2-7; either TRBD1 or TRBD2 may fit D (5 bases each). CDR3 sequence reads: CASSLGDDGYEQYF. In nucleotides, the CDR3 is TGTGCCAGCAGCTTAGGGGACGACGGATACGAGCAGTACTTC.